This T cell receptor (beta chain) was documented in a study of early stage breast cancer tumors. Regarding the study as a whole: Blood repertoires resembled normal breast more than tumor. Compared with adjacent normal breast tissue, tumors showed around 2.5-fold greater T cell density and higher clonality.

Regarding this clone: What it recognizes is unknown.

V was shortened by 1 base and J by 4 bases, with 8 bases between the two germline ends. This CDR3 region has 13 residues. The V gene's germline CDR1 is SGDLS and CDR2 YYNGEE. Clones were sequenced by immunoSEQ multiplex PCR, and TCRdb holds only the in-frame ones, with some missing. The sample records tens of thousands of clones, 74% being singletons. The source material was blood. The chain is built from TRBV9 and TRBJ1-1, with D unresolved. The TCR comes from a person between 35 and 49 years old with breast cancer. Written as DNA, the CDR3 is TGTGCCAGCAGCGTATTGGGTTCCACTGAAGCTTTCTTT. Translation: CASSVLGSTEAFF.